Detailed here is one TCR beta chain. 13 Jbeta primers and 60 Vbeta primers were used for the PCR. Sequenced by immunoSEQ multiplex PCR; TCRdb stores in-frame clones only, minus some. The sample shows roughly 180,000 clones, roughly 80% of them seen only once. The data belong to a study of cytomegalovirus exposure and HLA in healthy donors. Germline CDR1 and CDR2: MDHEN and SYDVKM. This CDR3 has 12 residues. Trimming took off 7 bases at V and 0 bases at J, with 6 bases between the two ends. The TCR comes from a girl aged 5-17 years in good health and CMV-seropositive. Sequenced material: PBMCs. The chain joins TRBV28 to TRBJ1-1; D perhaps matches TRBD1 (5 bases). The CDR3 sequence: CASIGVNTEAFF. The DNA of the CDR3 is TGTGCCAGCATAGGGGTGAACACTGAAGCTTTCTTT.